The clone carrying this TCR beta chain was detected a few times. These data are taken from a study of control samples from healthy donors and cancer patients. Sequenced by immunoSEQ multiplex PCR; TCRdb stores in-frame clones only, minus some. The sample includes some 74,000 clones, 70% to 90% of them seen just once. The CDR3 spans 15 residues. Per germline, CDR1 MNHEY and CDR2 SVGAGI. V lost 2 bases and J 8 bases, leaving 18 bases between the germline ends. This TCR was recovered from a woman aged 50 to 65 in good health. The specimen was blood. The chain combines TRBV6-5 with TRBJ1-1, with TRBD1 as a possible D gene (6 bases). The CDR3 spells CASSYGLGRGDEAFF. The CDR3 DNA sequence: TGTGCCAGCAGTTACGGTTTGGGCAGGGGAGACGAAGCTTTCTTT.